This TCR beta chain was retrieved from a study of radiotherapy plus CTLA-4 blockade in lung cancer. The CDR3 spans 14 residues. Germline CDR1 LNHDA, CDR2 SQIVND (reference sequence). V was pared by 5 bases and J by 4 bases, with 5 bases of the junction left unmatched. Measured with immunoSEQ multiplex PCR; TCRdb has only the in-frame clones, and not every one. The table lists around 30,000 clones, around 70% of them singletons. V usage is TRBV19 and J usage is TRBJ2-3; 8 positions match TRBD2. The clonotype comes from a human donor with non-small cell lung cancer whose response to radiotherapy plus ipilimumab could not be evaluated. The sequences come from peripheral blood, collected from a patient treated with radiotherapy plus ipilimumab. The CDR3 here is CASSHGRAADTQYF. The CDR3 bases are TGTGCCAGTAGTCACGGGAGGGCGGCAGATACGCAGTATTTT.